This entry lists 10 T cell receptor beta chains sequenced from one sample in a study of metastatic and nonmetastatic thyroid tumors. TCRdb re-analyzed the PCR reads through MiXCR. The sample records 60,000 to 75,000 clones, less than 5% being singletons. No treatment had been given to any patient before thyroid surgery. Sequencing was carried out using blood. All receptors come from a female donor with papillary thyroid cancer or a benign thyroid nodule (not recorded which). Some clones in this sample may be carry-over from other donors' samples.

This clone came up many times. This chain joins TRBV20-1 and TRBJ2-7; D tentatively reads TRBD1 or TRBD2 (5 bases each). The CDR3 runs 17 residues. V lost 0 bases and J 2 bases, leaving 20 bases between the germline ends. CDR1 is DFQATT, CDR2 SNEGSKA, per germline (reference sequence). The CDR3 loop is CSARDPSGRSSTYEQYF. The CDR3, as DNA: TGCAGTGCTAGAGACCCTTCGGGGCGGAGTTCAACCTACGAGCAGTACTTC.

The genes are TRBV6-5 and TRBJ2-7; no clear D. The CDR3 runs to 13 residues. The V end was cut by 4 bases, the J end by 2 bases, with 9 bases between. The germline CDR1 and CDR2 sequences are MNHEY and SVGAGI. The CDR3: CASSFDTAYEQYF. The CDR3 nucleotides are TGTGCCAGCAGTTTTGACACGGCCTACGAGCAGTACTTC.

In this sample, this clone turned up many times. The chain combines TRBV19 with TRBJ2-3; a possible D gene is TRBD2 (5 bases). CDR1 and CDR2 (germline): LNHDA, SQIVND (reference sequence). This CDR3 has 16 amino acids. V was trimmed by 1 base and J by 0 bases, leaving 11 bases between them. CDR3: CASSIGTFTSTDTQYF. Here the CDR3 DNA reads TGTGCCAGTAGTATAGGGACTTTCACCAGCACAGATACGCAGTATTTT.

Only a few counts were recorded for this clone. The junction and the germline gene differ at one end; a read error may be behind it. The chain employs TRBV19 and TRBJ2-5; TRBD2 matches at 7 bases. CDR1 and CDR2 from the germline V gene are LNHDA and SQIVND (reference sequence). CDR3 size: 18 residues. Here the CDR3 DNA reads TGTGTCAGTAGTATAGATCTCCTAGCGGCTCGCCCTGAAGAGACCCAGTACTTC. It yields the protein CVSSIDLLAARPEETQYF.

In its sample, this clone was seen many times. The rearrangement joins TRBV28 to TRBJ2-7, with a weak D call TRBD2 (6 bases). V shed 6 bases and J shed 2 bases, with 14 bases lying between them. Germline V gives CDR1 MDHEN, CDR2 SYDVKM. This CDR3 is 14 amino acids long. CDR3 residues: CASSRPRTTYEQYF. DNA for the CDR3: TGTGCCAGCAGCCGACCCCGGACTACCTACGAGCAGTACTTC.

This clone showed up many times. The chain uses TRBV6-1 and TRBJ2-1; 7 bases map to TRBD2. V dropped 6 bases and J dropped 0; count of bases not matched to a gene: 14. The CDR3 spans 18 residues. Germline-derived CDR1 and CDR2 are MNHNS and SASEGT. The CDR3 nucleotides read TGTGCCAGCAGGCCACGTTCTAGCGGACCAAACTCCTACAATGAGCAGTTCTTC. Encoded protein: CASRPRSSGPNSYNEQFF.

The table lists this clone with many counts. The chain carries TRBV12-5 and TRBJ2-3; 12 nucleotides line up with TRBD2. The CDR3 covers 16 residues. With 1 base clipped from V and 2 bases from J, the junction kept 1 base outside the gene matches. Germline V lookup: CDR1 LGHNT, CDR2 FRNRAP. CDR3 bases: TGTGCTAGTGGTTTGGGACTAGCGGGAGTCACAGATACGCAGTATTTT. Translating it yields CASGLGLAGVTDTQYF.

This clone was seen ten or more times. The V call is TRBV2, the J call TRBJ2-1, with 11 bases fitting TRBD2. Looked up from germline, CDR1 is SNHLY and CDR2 is FYNNEI. Trimming at V came to 2 bases and at J to 9 bases, leaving 3 bases not matched to a gene. This CDR3 has 14 amino acids. DNA for the CDR3: TGTGCCAGCAGTGAACTAGCGGGAGGAGGTGAGCAGTTCTTC. Its protein product is CASSELAGGGEQFF.

This clone was observed many times. Here the CDR3 DNA reads TGCAGTGCTGCCCTTTTGGGTAACTACGAGCAGTACTTC. As protein: CSAALLGNYEQYF. This chain uses TRBV20-1 with TRBJ2-7; D remains unclear. This CDR3 comprises 13 residues. V was clipped by 5 bases and J by 3 bases, with 14 bases between them. Germline CDR1 is DFQATT and CDR2 is SNEGSKA (reference sequence).

This clone turned up a few times. V gene TRBV6-1 combines with J gene TRBJ1-5; D is perhaps TRBD1 (5 bases). Trimming cost V 1 base and J 10 bases, with 17 bases left between them. The germline CDR1 and CDR2 sequences are MNHNS and SASEGT. The CDR3 extends over 15 amino acids. CDR3 DNA sequence: TGTGCCAGCAGTGAAGGGTCGGGGGTGGCTCACCCCCAGCATTTT. Translated: CASSEGSGVAHPQHF.